The 32 T cell receptor beta chains below come from one sample, sequenced in a study of type 1 regulatory T cells. MiXCR was run by TCRdb on the reads, yielding one entry per CDR3 protein. Of 63,000 or so distinct CDR3 sequences listed, roughly 49% are singletons. Antigens for these TCRs are unknown. Material for sequencing was cultured non-Tr1 T cells, either the whole culture or a sorted T cell fraction (not recorded which). The source of these receptors is a human donor in good health.

The chain joins TRBV9 to TRBJ1-2; D unresolved. Germline loops: CDR1 SGDLS, CDR2 YYNGEE. Trimming left V 0 bases short and J 8 bases short, with 11 bases between. This CDR3 has 13 residues. CDR3 sequence: CASSVGVEVGYTF. CDR3 DNA: TGTGCCAGCAGCGTAGGCGTGGAAGTCGGCTACACCTTC.

The J gene is TRBJ1-4, the V gene TRBV19; D gene ambiguous. Trimming removed 3 bases from V and 5 bases from J, with 7 bases in between. The CDR3 is 13 amino acids. The V gene's germline CDR1 is LNHDA and CDR2 SQIVND (reference sequence). CDR3 amino acids: CASSIEPNEKLFF. CDR3 in DNA: TGTGCCAGTAGTATCGAGCCAAATGAAAAACTGTTTTTT.

This clonotype came up a few times. V and J are TRBV19 and TRBJ1-1; D is unresolved. V gave up 7 bases and J gave up 2 bases, with 17 bases separating them. This CDR3 region has 15 residues. Germline CDR1 reads LNHDA; CDR2 reads SQIVND (reference sequence). The CDR3 region is CASTLRLGTNTEAFF. The CDR3 bases are TGTGCCAGTACCCTGAGGCTGGGAACTAACACTGAAGCTTTCTTT.

This clonotype was detected a few times. The chain has TRBV7-9 and TRBJ1-1; 7 nucleotides line up with TRBD1. In germline, CDR1 is SEHNR, CDR2 FQNEAQ (reference sequence). The V gene end was trimmed by 5 bases and the J gene end by 3 bases; junction bases not matched to a gene: 9. The CDR3 has 15 amino acids. CDR3 in DNA: TGTGCCAGCAGCACGCAGACAGGGATCGACACTGAAGCTTTCTTT. The encoded protein is CASSTQTGIDTEAFF. The whole variable domain, filled in from reference TRBV7-9 and TRBJ1-1, reads DTGVSQNPRHKITKRGQNVTFRCDPISEHNRLYWYRQTLGQGPEFLTYFQNEAQLEKSRLLSDRFSAERPKGSFSTLEIQRTEQGDSAMYLCASSTQTGIDTEAFFGQGTRLTVV.

This clonotype was observed once. The V call is TRBV11-2, the J call TRBJ2-1; 8 bases line up with TRBD2. The CDR3 extends over 16 amino acids. The V gene's germline CDR1 is SGHAT and CDR2 FQNNGV. Trimming cost V 5 bases and J 9 bases; bases outside gene matches: 15. Written as DNA, the CDR3 is TGTGCCAGCAGCCCAAACTTCGGACTAGCCTCGGGTGAGCAGTTCTTC. Protein product: CASSPNFGLASGEQFF.

This clonotype was seen a few times. V and J are TRBV27 and TRBJ2-5, with TRBD1 matching over 7 bases. V dropped 6 bases and J dropped 2; count of bases not matched to a gene: 15. CDR1 and CDR2 (germline): MNHEY, SMNVEV (reference sequence). The CDR3 spans 17 residues. CDR3 residues: CASSQITIDREQETQYF. CDR3 DNA: TGTGCCAGCAGCCAAATTACAATCGACAGGGAACAAGAGACCCAGTACTTC.

The chain links TRBV6-5 to TRBJ2-7; D is tentatively TRBD1 or TRBD2 (5 bases each). This CDR3 spans 16 amino acids. Deletions cut 0 bases from V and 6 bases from J, with 18 bases between. In germline, CDR1 is MNHEY, CDR2 SVGAGI. CDR3 amino acids: CASSYSTGIIRGEQYF. The CDR3 DNA sequence: TGTGCCAGCAGTTACTCGACCGGGATCATAAGGGGCGAGCAGTACTTC.

This clonotype was recorded once. This may be a read error: a much more frequent sequence differs by one nucleotide. The chain links TRBV7-2 to TRBJ2-2, with 8 bases matching TRBD1. J was trimmed by 6 bases and V by 2 bases; bases with no gene match: 5. This CDR3 comprises 15 residues. Germline CDR1 and CDR2: SGHTA and FQGNSA. Here the CDR3 reads CASSLNRGVAGELFF. CDR3 DNA: TGTGCCAGCAGCTTAAACAGGGGGGTGGCCGGGGAGCTGTTTTTT.

The chain recombines TRBV5-1 with TRBJ1-3; D unresolved. Deletions cut 5 bases from V and 0 bases from J, with 6 bases between. This CDR3 is built from 13 residues. In germline, CDR1 is SGHRS, CDR2 YFSETQ. CDR3 residues: CASRRDSGNTIYF. CDR3 DNA: TGCGCCAGCAGACGGGACTCTGGAAACACCATATATTTT.

A few counts support this clonotype. V gene TRBV7-2 combines with J gene TRBJ2-3; D tentatively fits TRBD1 or TRBD2 (6 bases each). CDR1 and CDR2 from the germline V gene are SGHTA and FQGNSA. Trimming cost V 2 bases and J 5 bases, with 14 bases left between them. There are 15 residues in the CDR3. This CDR3 reads CASSLTGGWGDTQYF. The DNA of the CDR3 is TGTGCCAGCAGCTTAACCGGGGGCTGGGGAGATACGCAGTATTTT.

This clonotype was seen a handful of times. Here the CDR3 reads CSVDLKRDEQFF. The CDR3, as DNA: TGCAGCGTCGACCTGAAAAGGGATGAGCAGTTCTTC. V usage is TRBV29-1 and J usage is TRBJ2-1; D uncertain. Germline V gene sequence: CDR1 SQVTM, CDR2 ANQGSEA. Trimming shortened V by 6 bases and J by 8 bases, and 14 bases separated the two germline ends. The CDR3 has 12 residues.

The sample holds one count of this clonotype. The rearrangement links TRBV19 to TRBJ2-1; 16 bases agree with TRBD2. CDR3 length: 17 residues. Unmatched junction bases numbered 7, after V lost 4 bases and J lost 7 bases. Per the germline V gene, CDR1 is LNHDA and CDR2 is SQIVND (reference sequence). The CDR3 is CASSTGTSGGGRNEQFF. In DNA form, the CDR3 reads TGTGCCAGTAGTACCGGGACTAGCGGGGGGGGCAGGAATGAGCAGTTCTTC.

About this clonotype itself: This could be a read error, since a much larger clone is one nucleotide away. The rearrangement links TRBV7-2 to TRBJ2-7; TRBD2 matches 8 bases. The V gene end was trimmed by 5 bases and the J gene end by 3 bases; junction bases not matched to a gene: 9. Germline CDR1 is SGHTA and CDR2 is FQGNSA. The CDR3 contains 15 residues. CDR3 loop: CASSQERGTLYEQYF. DNA for the CDR3: TGTGCCAGCAGCCAGGAGCGGGGGACCCTCTACGAGCAGTACTTC.

The chain has TRBV6-2 or TRBV6-3 and TRBJ2-7; the match to TRBD2 covers 7 bases. This CDR3 has 13 amino acids. V lost 6 bases and J lost 3; bases outside the gene matches: 5. Germline V gene sequence: CDR1 MNHEY, CDR2 SVGEGT. The chain's CDR3 is CASRGTKVYEQYF. The CDR3 region has the DNA TGTGCCAGCAGGGGGACTAAAGTCTACGAGCAGTACTTC.

This sequence joins TRBV15 and TRBJ2-3; tentative D call: TRBD2 (5 bases). The V and J ends lost 6 bases and 4 bases respectively, with 17 bases between them. The CDR3 loop spans 15 amino acids. The germline V gene encodes CDR1 LNHNV and CDR2 YYDKDF (reference sequence). CDR3 sequence: CATSIGEGRPDTQYF. The CDR3 DNA reads TGTGCCACCAGTATTGGTGAGGGAAGGCCAGATACGCAGTATTTT.

For this clonotype: Sequence at one end of the junction differs from germline and may be a read error. The chain employs TRBV20-1 and TRBJ2-7; 12 bases are a match to TRBD2. Germline V gene lookup returns CDR1 DFQATT and CDR2 SNEGSKA (reference sequence). The CDR3 is made up of 15 amino acids. As DNA, the CDR3 is TGCAGTGCCAGAGGGAGGCGGACTAGCGGGGAAGAGCAGTACTTC. Encoded protein: CSARGRRTSGEEQYF.

V usage is TRBV5-1 and J usage is TRBJ2-1, with 7 bases aligning to TRBD2. Germline V gene lookup returns CDR1 SGHRS and CDR2 YFSETQ. Trimming removed 1 base from V and 8 bases from J; junction bases left unmatched: 3. This CDR3 spans 13 amino acids. DNA for the CDR3: TGCGCCAGCAGCTTGAGGCGGGGGTATGAGCAGTTCTTC. Its translation is CASSLRRGYEQFF.

This clonotype showed up just a few times. V and J are TRBV9 and TRBJ2-5; the match to TRBD1 covers 7 bases. The CDR3 extends over 15 amino acids. Germline-derived CDR1 and CDR2 are SGDLS and YYNGEE. With V trimmed by 3 bases and J by 9 bases, 14 bases remained unmatched. CDR3 loop: CASSGGTATLGAQYF. The CDR3 DNA follows: TGTGCCAGCAGCGGAGGGACAGCCACCCTCGGGGCCCAGTACTTC.

The V gene is TRBV12-3 or TRBV12-4, the J gene TRBJ2-7, with D uncertain. Between the trimmed V and J ends, which lost 4 bases and 6 bases, there was a span of 7 bases. The CDR3 sequence is 11 residues long. CDR3 sequence: CASSSSREQYF. The CDR3, as DNA: TGTGCCAGCAGTTCGAGCCGCGAGCAGTACTTC.

This clonotype was seen many times. V gene TRBV7-9 combines with J gene TRBJ2-3; no definite D call. The CDR3 extends over 12 amino acids. Trimming took 9 bases from V and 6 from J, leaving 13 bases between them. Germline CDR1 reads SEHNR; CDR2 reads FQNEAQ (reference sequence). The CDR3 coding sequence is TGTGCCAGTGGGCTTGTACCCGATACGCAGTATTTT. Translation gives CASGLVPDTQYF.

The rearrangement joins TRBV25-1 to TRBJ2-5; D could derive from TRBD1 or TRBD2 (6 bases each). Germline values: CDR1 MGHDK, CDR2 SYGVNS. V was clipped by 8 bases and J by 7 bases, with 23 bases between them. The CDR3 length is 15 residues. This chain's CDR3 is CASALGGRGSGTQYF. The CDR3 DNA is TGTGCCAGCGCTTTAGGGGGGCGAGGCTCGGGGACCCAGTACTTC. Together with reference TRBV25-1 and TRBJ2-5, the CDR3 gives the full variable domain: EADIYQTPRYLVIGTGKKITLECSQTMGHDKMYWYQQDPGMELHLIHYSYGVNSTEKGDLSSESTVSRIRTEHFPLTLESARPSHTSQYLCASALGGRGSGTQYFGPGTRLLVL.

The V call is TRBV10-3, the J call TRBJ1-3, with D maybe TRBD1 (5 bases). Germline V gene sequence: CDR1 ENHRY, CDR2 SYGVKD. CDR3 length equals 16 residues. Trimming pared 8 bases from V and 0 bases from J, leaving 17 bases between. Written as DNA, the CDR3 is TGTGCCATCGCGACAGTAGGGCCATACTCTGGAAACACCATATATTTT. Translation gives CAIATVGPYSGNTIYF.

The rearrangement joins TRBV7-9 to TRBJ2-1; 14 nucleotides agree with TRBD2. The CDR3 has 17 amino acids. J was trimmed by 7 bases and V by 5 bases; bases with no gene match: 10. In germline, CDR1 is SEHNR, CDR2 FQNEAQ (reference sequence). The CDR3 loop reads CASSHRLAGGRYNEQFF. The CDR3 bases are TGTGCCAGCAGCCATCGACTAGCGGGGGGGCGATATAATGAGCAGTTCTTC.

This clonotype was observed a few times. The V call is TRBV10-3, the J call TRBJ2-1, with D tentatively TRBD1 or TRBD2 (6 bases each). Between the trimmed V and J ends, which lost 11 bases and 8 bases, there was a span of 22 bases. The CDR3 is 14 amino acids. Germline V gives CDR1 ENHRY, CDR2 SYGVKD. The CDR3 is CALRGARGSDEQFF. The CDR3 nucleotides read TGTGCCTTGAGGGGGGCCCGAGGTTCGGATGAGCAGTTCTTC.

This clonotype turned up a few times. The chain employs TRBV12-3 or TRBV12-4 and TRBJ1-2; 8 bases match TRBD1. V shed 6 bases and J 2 bases; nucleotides not matched to a gene: 8. CDR3 length equals 15 residues. The CDR3 DNA sequence: TGTGCCAGCAGCCCCGGACAGGGTTGGAACTATGGCTACACCTTC. This codes for CASSPGQGWNYGYTF.

The rearrangement joins TRBV6-5 to TRBJ1-1; D unresolved. The CDR3 spans 14 residues. V was cut by 2 bases and J by 2 bases, with 9 bases left in between. CDR1 MNHEY and CDR2 SVGAGI come from the germline V gene. In DNA, the CDR3 is TGTGCCAGCAGTTACCTTTCGGGAAACACTGAAGCTTTCTTT. This gives the protein CASSYLSGNTEAFF.

This rearrangement joins TRBV6-2 or TRBV6-3 to TRBJ1-5; a weak D match, TRBD1 (5 bases). The V end was cut by 5 bases, the J end by 1 base, with 12 bases between. The CDR3 runs to 15 residues. Germline V gives CDR1 MNHEY, CDR2 SVGEGT. CDR3 region: CASSTGTLSNQPQHF. The CDR3 coding sequence is TGTGCCAGCAGTACCGGGACTTTAAGCAATCAGCCCCAGCATTTT.

There are a few counts of this clonotype. The V and J genes are TRBV7-9 and TRBJ2-5; possibly TRBD2 for D (5 bases). The CDR3 covers 13 residues. The germline CDR1 and CDR2 sequences are SEHNR and FQNEAQ (reference sequence). The V end lost 3 bases, the J end lost 5 bases, and 10 bases lay between the germline ends. CDR3 coding DNA: TGTGCCAGCAGCTTCATTACGGGGGAGACCCAGTACTTC. Its translation: CASSFITGETQYF.

This chain links TRBV6-1 with TRBJ1-5; D is uncertain. The V gene's germline CDR1 is MNHNS and CDR2 SASEGT. V was trimmed by 0 bases and J by 0 bases, leaving 6 bases between them. This CDR3 region has 15 residues. CDR3 coding DNA: TGTGCCAGCAGTGAAGCGCTGGGTAGCAATCAGCCCCAGCATTTT. Translation: CASSEALGSNQPQHF.

The DNA for the CDR3 is TGTGCCAGTAGTAAACGGGACAGCTCCTACGAGCAGTACTTC. It codes for CASSKRDSSYEQYF. The chain uses TRBV19 and TRBJ2-7, with 7 bases lining up with TRBD1. V lost 4 bases, J lost 0 bases, and 3 bases stayed unmatched. This CDR3 has 14 residues. CDR1 and CDR2 from the germline V gene are LNHDA and SQIVND (reference sequence).

This clonotype was seen a handful of times. The V call is TRBV7-2, the J call TRBJ2-3; TRBD1 agrees at 8 bases. The CDR3 runs to 15 residues. The V gene end was trimmed by 2 bases and the J gene end by 5 bases; junction bases not matched to a gene: 6. CDR1 and CDR2 from the germline V gene are SGHTA and FQGNSA. DNA of the CDR3: TGTGCCAGCAGCTTATTGGACAGGGCCTTAGATACGCAGTATTTT. Residues: CASSLLDRALDTQYF.

The rearrangement joins TRBV4-1 to TRBJ2-4, with D possibly matching TRBD2 (6 bases). Germline V gives CDR1 MGHRA, CDR2 YSYEKL. The length of the CDR3 is 16 residues. The germline V and J ends were trimmed by 2 bases and 2 bases, with 13 bases remaining between them. Here the CDR3 reads CASSQLETRTKNIQYF. The CDR3 DNA is TGCGCCAGCAGCCAACTGGAGACTAGAACCAAAAACATTCAGTACTTC.